This T cell receptor beta chain was recorded in a study of siplizumab effects on memory and regulatory T cells. Points from the study as a whole: For siplizumab cultures, the suppressive function of their proliferating Tregs was not confirmed. Siplizumab significantly decreased alloreactive sequences from unstimulated CD4+ memory cells.

Assays captured 10^5 or so TCR templates per sample. Profiling relied on immunoSEQ multiplex PCR, and the TCRdb table lists in-frame clones only, not all of them. The sample lists about 110,000 clones, under 95% occurring once. Trimming cost V 5 bases and J 4 bases, with 12 bases left between them. This CDR3 comprises 13 residues. The germline CDR1 and CDR2 sequences are SGDLS and YYNGEE. Turning to this clone: Its target is unknown.

The gene calls are TRBV9 and TRBJ1-2; D uncertain. Specimen: Tregs sorted from blood. This receptor was taken from a human donor in good health. CDR3: CASSDVVGYGYTF. In DNA, the CDR3 is TGTGCCAGCAGTGATGTTGTAGGCTATGGCTACACCTTC.